This is a list of T cell receptor beta chains from one sample in a study of identical twins. MiXCR was run by TCRdb on the 5' RACE reads, yielding one entry per CDR3 protein. Counted here are under 1 million distinct CDR3 sequences, around an eighth occurring once; the ten biggest clones make up around 1.5%. The sample also formed part of further work on yellow fever vaccine responses in identical twins.

Sequenced material: PBMCs. These receptors were collected from a young woman in good health. Each CDR3 is given with its conserved first and last residue. A D gene is named only where the DNA matches it firmly. Where a row states a size, it is once, few, many or the class of an expanded clone; other rows omit it.

j_gene	d_gene	abundance	v_gene	CDR3aa	CDR3nt
TRBJ2-7	-	many	TRBV13	CASSAPGRSYEQYF	TGTGCCAGCAGCGCACCGGGGCGCTCCTACGAGCAGTACTTC
TRBJ2-3	TRBD2	-	TRBV5-6	CASSSRLAGGKFTDTQYF	TGTGCCAGCAGCTCACGACTAGCGGGGGGAAAATTCACAGATACGCAGTATTTT
TRBJ2-5	-	few	TRBV20-1	CSAFLPRAETQYF	TGCAGTGCTTTTTTACCCCGTGCGGAGACCCAGTACTTC
TRBJ2-3	TRBD2	-	TRBV3-1	CASSQGGTSGDTQYF	TGTGCCAGCAGCCAAGGCGGGACTAGCGGGGATACGCAGTATTTT
TRBJ2-5	-	few	TRBV4-1	CASSLAIQETQYF	TGCGCCAGCAGCCTAGCTATCCAAGAGACCCAGTACTTC
TRBJ2-6	-	few	TRBV18	CASSHKTGGANVLTF	TGTGCCAGCTCACATAAAACTGGTGGGGCCAACGTCCTGACTTTC
TRBJ1-4	-	-	TRBV20-1	CSAAPPTNEKLFF	TGCAGTGCTGCTCCCCCTACTAATGAAAAACTGTTTTTT
TRBJ2-3	-	-	TRBV6-4	CASSRPEIPGGTDTQYF	TGTGCCAGCAGTAGGCCCGAGATCCCAGGGGGCACAGATACGCAGTATTTT
TRBJ2-2	TRBD1	few	TRBV28	CASSFPRQGATDKLTGELFF	TGTGCCAGCAGCTTCCCGAGACAGGGGGCCACCGATAAACTTACCGGGGAGCTGTTTTTT
TRBJ2-7	TRBD2	-	TRBV28	CASSKGLAGNEQYF	TGTGCCAGCAGCAAGGGACTAGCGGGTAACGAGCAGTACTTC
TRBJ2-3	TRBD1	few	TRBV5-1	CASRTGGTPIGTDTQYF	TGCGCCAGCCGGACAGGGGGCACACCCATCGGCACAGATACGCAGTATTTT
TRBJ2-1	-	-	TRBV28	CASSPVQVSYNEQFF	TGTGCCAGCAGTCCCGTCCAGGTCTCCTACAATGAGCAGTTCTTC
TRBJ2-1	-	few	TRBV12-3/TRBV12-4	CASSFGISSYNEQFF	TGTGCCAGCAGTTTCGGTATTAGCTCCTACAATGAGCAGTTCTTC
TRBJ1-2	-	few	TRBV2	CASTGGTF	TGTGCCAGCACTGGGGGCACCTTC
TRBJ2-6	-	many	TRBV3-1	CASSQYSSGANVLTF	TGTGCCAGCAGCCAGTACAGCTCTGGGGCCAACGTCCTGACTTTC
TRBJ2-1	TRBD2	many	TRBV5-1	CASNWGPGLAPSYNEQFF	TGCGCCAGCAATTGGGGTCCGGGACTAGCTCCTTCCTACAATGAGCAGTTCTTC
TRBJ2-5	-	-	TRBV5-1	CASTATAIQETQYF	TGCGCCAGCACTGCGACAGCCATCCAAGAGACCCAGTACTTC
TRBJ2-1	-	-	TRBV15	CATSRGFTVPANEQFF	TGTGCCACCAGCAGAGGGTTTACCGTCCCGGCCAATGAGCAGTTCTTC
TRBJ2-7	-	few	TRBV6-1	CASSEVVTYEQYF	TGTGCCAGCAGTGAGGTAGTAACCTACGAGCAGTACTTC
TRBJ1-3	-	few	TRBV6-1	CASKSFSGNTIYF	TGTGCCAGCAAGTCCTTCTCTGGAAACACCATATATTTT
TRBJ2-2	TRBD2	-	TRBV7-9	CASSFSLAGAGELFF	TGTGCCAGCAGCTTTAGTCTAGCGGGAGCCGGGGAGCTGTTTTTT
TRBJ1-2	-	many	TRBV24-1	CATSPGQVGGYTF	TGTGCCACCAGCCCAGGGCAAGTCGGTGGCTACACCTTC
TRBJ1-5	-	-	TRBV7-6	CASSLAHGVSNQPQHF	TGTGCCAGCAGCTTAGCGCATGGAGTTAGCAATCAGCCCCAGCATTTT
TRBJ1-1	TRBD1	many	TRBV12-3/TRBV12-4	CASSLEGQGNTEAFF	TGTGCCAGCAGTTTAGAGGGACAGGGGAACACTGAAGCTTTCTTT
TRBJ2-3	-	few	TRBV27	CASSFVSAGTDTQYF	TGTGCCAGCAGTTTCGTTAGCGCGGGCACAGATACGCAGTATTTT
TRBJ2-5	TRBD1	-	TRBV20-1	CSAQGDYQETQYF	TGCAGTGCACAGGGGGATTACCAAGAGACCCAGTACTTC
TRBJ1-1	-	few	TRBV20-1	CSAPVDFNTEAFF	TGCAGTGCCCCCGTGGATTTTAACACTGAAGCTTTCTTT
TRBJ2-1	TRBD2	-	TRBV5-1	CASSLETSGVYNEQFF	TGCGCCAGCAGCTTGGAGACTAGCGGGGTTTACAATGAGCAGTTCTTC
TRBJ1-1	-	few	TRBV19	CASTRTGTTEAFF	TGTGCCAGTACTCGGACCGGGACCACTGAAGCTTTCTTT
TRBJ2-7	-	few	TRBV11-1	CASSPDYSRGPQGGDEQYF	TGTGCCAGCAGCCCCGATTATTCAAGGGGCCCACAAGGGGGGGACGAGCAGTACTTC
TRBJ1-1	-	few	TRBV14	CASSQGGYMNTEAFF	TGTGCCAGCAGCCAAGGAGGGTACATGAACACTGAAGCTTTCTTT
TRBJ2-1	-	few	TRBV2	CASSGRPTNEQFF	TGTGCCAGCAGTGGGCGACCTACCAATGAGCAGTTCTTC
TRBJ2-7	TRBD1	few	TRBV27	CASSSSGTGPYEQYF	TGTGCCAGCAGCTCTTCCGGGACAGGGCCCTACGAGCAGTACTTC
TRBJ2-1	-	few	TRBV10-3	CAISLGLSPYNEQFF	TGTGCCATCAGTTTGGGACTTTCTCCTTACAATGAGCAGTTCTTC
TRBJ2-7	-	-	TRBV24-1	CATSDRYSYEQYF	TGTGCCACCAGTGATAGGTACAGCTACGAGCAGTACTTC
TRBJ2-7	TRBD2	-	TRBV13	CASSFSGPLSGIGPEQYF	TGTGCCAGCAGCTTTTCGGGTCCGCTTAGCGGGATCGGCCCCGAGCAGTACTTC
TRBJ2-1	TRBD2	few	TRBV12-5	CASGNLGLAGEAPYNEQFF	TGTGCTAGTGGGAATTTGGGACTAGCGGGGGAGGCACCCTACAATGAGCAGTTCTTC
TRBJ2-3	-	many	TRBV4-2	CASSQVDARGPDTQYF	TGTGCCAGCAGCCAAGTTGATGCGCGGGGGCCAGATACGCAGTATTTT
TRBJ1-2	-	few	TRBV11-1	CASSSRGEWRGLNYGYTF	TGTGCCAGCAGCTCTAGAGGGGAGTGGAGAGGGCTGAACTATGGCTACACCTTC
TRBJ2-2	-	-	TRBV12-3/TRBV12-4	CASNIYRAPNTGELFF	TGTGCCAGCAATATCTACAGGGCTCCGAACACCGGGGAGCTGTTTTTT
TRBJ1-5	-	many	TRBV24-1	CATSGLQGQPQHF	TGTGCCACCAGTGGCCTTCAGGGTCAGCCCCAGCATTTT
TRBJ2-7	TRBD2	-	TRBV7-8	CASSFNHLISGRAYEQYF	TGTGCCAGCAGCTTCAACCACCTCATTAGCGGGAGGGCCTACGAGCAGTACTTC
TRBJ2-7	TRBD1	once	TRBV2	CASRPGQQTHEQYF	TGTGCCAGCAGGCCGGGACAGCAGACCCACGAGCAGTACTTC
TRBJ1-2	-	-	TRBV10-3	CAISESTADNYGYTF	TGTGCCATCAGTGAGTCGACGGCAGATAACTATGGCTACACCTTC
TRBJ1-1	-	-	TRBV12-3/TRBV12-4	CASTARLTANTEAFF	TGTGCCAGCACGGCGAGGCTAACCGCGAACACTGAAGCTTTCTTT